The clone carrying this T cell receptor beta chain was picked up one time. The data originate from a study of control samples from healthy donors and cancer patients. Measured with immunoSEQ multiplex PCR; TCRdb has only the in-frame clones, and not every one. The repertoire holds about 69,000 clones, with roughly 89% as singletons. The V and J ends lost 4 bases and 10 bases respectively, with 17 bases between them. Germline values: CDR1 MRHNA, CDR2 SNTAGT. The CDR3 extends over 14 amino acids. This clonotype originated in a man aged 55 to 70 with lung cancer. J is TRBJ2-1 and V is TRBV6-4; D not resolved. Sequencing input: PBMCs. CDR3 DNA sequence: TGTGCCAGCAGTGTATCACCAGGCCCCGGGGAGCAGTTCTTC. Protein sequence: CASSVSPGPGEQFF.